This entry describes one T cell receptor beta chain. Its antigen is still unknown. All patients picked for sequencing had shown, by flow cytometry, an expansion of CD8+CD57+ cells. Each patient had severe acquired aplastic anemia. Sampling of blood occurred while the patients had still received no therapy. Genomic DNA was employed as the template in profiling TCR beta VDJ and CDR3. TCRdb reprocessed the reads via MiXCR and lists one record per CDR3 protein. The sample shows around 150,000 distinct CDR3 sequences, less than 60% of them seen only once. The CDR3 runs to 10 residues. V was pared by 3 bases and J by 9 bases, with 6 bases between. The V gene's germline CDR1 is SNHLY and CDR2 FYNNEI. These data come from a study of CD8+CD57+ T cells in acquired aplastic anemia. Background on the study: On average, sorted CD4+ and CD8+ cells gave 3.2 ug of DNA. Study findings and constraints: Researchers reported that CD8+ Simpson's diversity was not significantly different in patients versus controls.

This receptor was identified in a human donor with aplastic anemia. Sequencing was carried out using sorted CD4+, CD8+, or CD8+CD57+ T cells (not recorded which) from PBMCs. This rearrangement joins TRBV2 to TRBJ2-7, with no clear D. The CDR3 reads CASSEARQYF. CDR3 nucleotide sequence: TGTGCCAGCAGTGAGGCTAGGCAGTACTTC.